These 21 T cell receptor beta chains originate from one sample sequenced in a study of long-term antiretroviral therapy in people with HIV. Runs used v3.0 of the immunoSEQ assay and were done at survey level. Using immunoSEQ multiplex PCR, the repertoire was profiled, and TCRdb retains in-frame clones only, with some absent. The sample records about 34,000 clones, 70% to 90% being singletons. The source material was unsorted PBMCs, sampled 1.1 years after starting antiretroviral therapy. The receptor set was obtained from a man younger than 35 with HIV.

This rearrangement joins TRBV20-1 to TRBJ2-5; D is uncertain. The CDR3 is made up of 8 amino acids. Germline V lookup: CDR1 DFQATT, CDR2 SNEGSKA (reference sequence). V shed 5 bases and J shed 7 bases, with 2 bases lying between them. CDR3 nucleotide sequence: TGCAGTGCTTCGACCCAGTACTTC. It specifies CSASTQYF.

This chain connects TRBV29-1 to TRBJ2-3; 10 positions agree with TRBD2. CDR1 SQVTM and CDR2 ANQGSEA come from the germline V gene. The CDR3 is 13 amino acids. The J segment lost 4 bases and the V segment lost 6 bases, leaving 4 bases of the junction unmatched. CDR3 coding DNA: TGCAGCGTCGGACTAGCGGCCCCAGATACGCAGTATTTT. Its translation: CSVGLAAPDTQYF.

CDR3 nucleotides: TGTGCCAGCAGCTCCAACGGGGGGGGGTACGGTAAAGAGACCCAGTACTTC. It translates to CASSSNGGGYGKETQYF. The chain joins TRBV7-9 to TRBJ2-5, with 8 bases that match TRBD2. The CDR3 is 17 residues long. After removal of 4 bases from V and 3 bases from J, the junction contained 13 bases not matched to a gene. Germline CDR1 is SEHNR and CDR2 is FQNEAQ (reference sequence). Complete variable domain (other parts from reference TRBV7-9 and TRBJ2-5): DTGVSQNPRHKITKRGQNVTFRCDPISEHNRLYWYRQTLGQGPEFLTYFQNEAQLEKSRLLSDRFSAERPKGSFSTLEIQRTEQGDSAMYLCASSSNGGGYGKETQYFGPGTRLLVL.

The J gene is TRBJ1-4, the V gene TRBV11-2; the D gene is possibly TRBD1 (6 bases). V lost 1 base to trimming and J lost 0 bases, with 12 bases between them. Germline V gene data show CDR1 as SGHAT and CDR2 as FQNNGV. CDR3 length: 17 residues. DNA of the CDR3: TGTGCCAGCAGCTTAGCCGGGGGGGCTGCAACTAATGAAAAACTGTTTTTT. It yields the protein CASSLAGGAATNEKLFF.

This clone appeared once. In nucleotides, the CDR3 is TGTGCCAGCAGCTTTGGGGGGTATGGCTACACCTTC. It is translated as CASSFGGYGYTF. The V gene is TRBV28, the J gene TRBJ1-2, with D maybe TRBD1 (5 bases). The CDR3 totals 12 residues. V lost 6 bases, J lost 5 bases, and 10 bases lay in between. From germline, CDR1 is MDHEN and CDR2 SYDVKM.

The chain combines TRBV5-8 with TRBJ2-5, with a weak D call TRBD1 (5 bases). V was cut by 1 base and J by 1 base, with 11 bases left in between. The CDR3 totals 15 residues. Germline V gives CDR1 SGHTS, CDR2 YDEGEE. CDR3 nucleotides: TGTGCCAGCAGCTTGACTACAGGCGGCCAAGAGACCCAGTACTTC. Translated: CASSLTTGGQETQYF.

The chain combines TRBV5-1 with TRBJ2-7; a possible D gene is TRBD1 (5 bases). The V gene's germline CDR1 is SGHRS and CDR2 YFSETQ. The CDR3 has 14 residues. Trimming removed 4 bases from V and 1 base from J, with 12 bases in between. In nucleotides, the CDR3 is TGCGCCAGCAGCCTCCGACAGAGGTCCTACGAGCAGTACTTC. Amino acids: CASSLRQRSYEQYF. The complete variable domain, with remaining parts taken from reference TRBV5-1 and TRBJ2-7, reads KAGVTQTPRYLIKTRGQQVTLSCSPISGHRSVSWYQQTPGQGLQFLFEYFSETQRNKGNFPGRFSGRQFSNSRSEMNVSTLELGDSALYLCASSLRQRSYEQYFGPGTRLTVT.

The CDR3 DNA follows: TGTGCCACCGCCCAAACAGGGGGGAAAGAAGATACGCAGTATTTT. It translates to CATAQTGGKEDTQYF. This rearrangement joins TRBV10-3 to TRBJ2-3; 8 bases are shared with TRBD1. V was clipped by 10 bases and J by 5 bases; unmatched bases: 14. This CDR3 has 15 residues. Germline-derived CDR1 and CDR2 are ENHRY and SYGVKD.

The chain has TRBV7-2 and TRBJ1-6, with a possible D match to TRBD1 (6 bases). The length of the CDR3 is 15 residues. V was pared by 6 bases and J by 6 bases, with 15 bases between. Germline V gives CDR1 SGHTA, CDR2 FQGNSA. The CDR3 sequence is CASSPFQGINSPLHF. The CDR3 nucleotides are TGTGCCAGCAGTCCTTTCCAGGGGATTAATTCACCCCTCCACTTT.

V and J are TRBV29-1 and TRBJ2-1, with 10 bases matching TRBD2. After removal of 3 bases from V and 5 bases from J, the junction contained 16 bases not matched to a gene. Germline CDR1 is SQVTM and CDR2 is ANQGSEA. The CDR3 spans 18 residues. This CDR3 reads CSVDYRASGGPLDNEQFF. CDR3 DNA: TGCAGCGTTGATTATCGGGCTAGCGGGGGCCCACTCGACAATGAGCAGTTCTTC.

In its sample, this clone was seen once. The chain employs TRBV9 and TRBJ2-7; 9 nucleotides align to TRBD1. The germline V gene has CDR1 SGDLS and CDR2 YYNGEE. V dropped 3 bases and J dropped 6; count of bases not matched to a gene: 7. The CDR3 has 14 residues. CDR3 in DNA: TGTGCCAGCAGCGCCATGGGGACAGGGCGCGAGCAGTACTTC. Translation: CASSAMGTGREQYF.

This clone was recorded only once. DNA of the CDR3: TGTGCCAGCAGCTCCTTAACAGGGAACACTGAAGCTTTCTTT. Translation gives CASSSLTGNTEAFF. The V and J genes are TRBV11-2 and TRBJ1-1; possible D gene TRBD1, 5 bases. Per the germline V gene, CDR1 is SGHAT and CDR2 is FQNNGV. The V gene lost 4 bases and the J gene lost 1 base, with 10 bases spanning the gap. The CDR3 is made up of 14 amino acids.

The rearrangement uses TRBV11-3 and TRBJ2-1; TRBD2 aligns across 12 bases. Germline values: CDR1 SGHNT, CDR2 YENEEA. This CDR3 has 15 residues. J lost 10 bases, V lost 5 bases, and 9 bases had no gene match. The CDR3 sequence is CASSQNGLAGREQFF. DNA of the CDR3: TGTGCCAGCAGCCAAAATGGACTAGCGGGAAGAGAGCAGTTCTTC.

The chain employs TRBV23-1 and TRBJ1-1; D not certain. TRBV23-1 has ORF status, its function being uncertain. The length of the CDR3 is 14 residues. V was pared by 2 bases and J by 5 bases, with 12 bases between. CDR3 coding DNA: TGCGCCAGCAGTCAAGGTCCGCAAGGGACTGAAGCTTTCTTT. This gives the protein CASSQGPQGTEAFF.

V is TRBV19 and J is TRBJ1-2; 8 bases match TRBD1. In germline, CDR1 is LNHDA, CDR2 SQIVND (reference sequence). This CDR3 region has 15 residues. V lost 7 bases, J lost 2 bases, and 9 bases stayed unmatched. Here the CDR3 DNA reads TGTGCCAGTAAAAAGGACAGGGCAATGAACTATGGCTACACCTTC. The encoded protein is CASKKDRAMNYGYTF.

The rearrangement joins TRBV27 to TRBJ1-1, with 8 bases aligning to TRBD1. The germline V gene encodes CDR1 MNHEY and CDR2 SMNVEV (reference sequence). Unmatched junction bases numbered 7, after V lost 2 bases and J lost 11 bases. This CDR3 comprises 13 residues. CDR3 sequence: CASSLDGNRGAFF. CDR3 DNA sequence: TGTGCCAGCAGTTTAGATGGAAACAGGGGGGCTTTCTTT.

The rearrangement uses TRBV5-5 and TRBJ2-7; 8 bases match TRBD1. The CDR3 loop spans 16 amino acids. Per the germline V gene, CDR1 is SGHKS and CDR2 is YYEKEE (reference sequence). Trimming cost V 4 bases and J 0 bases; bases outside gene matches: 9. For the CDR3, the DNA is TGTGCCAGCAGCCAACAGGGGGATACCCCCTCCTACGAGCAGTACTTC. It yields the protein CASSQQGDTPSYEQYF.

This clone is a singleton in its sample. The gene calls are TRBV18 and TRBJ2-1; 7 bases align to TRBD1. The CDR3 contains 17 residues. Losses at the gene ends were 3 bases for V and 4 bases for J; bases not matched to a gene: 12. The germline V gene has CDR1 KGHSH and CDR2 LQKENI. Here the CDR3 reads CASSPNTQGSGYNEQFF. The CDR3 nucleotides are TGTGCCAGCTCACCGAATACACAGGGGTCGGGATACAATGAGCAGTTCTTC.

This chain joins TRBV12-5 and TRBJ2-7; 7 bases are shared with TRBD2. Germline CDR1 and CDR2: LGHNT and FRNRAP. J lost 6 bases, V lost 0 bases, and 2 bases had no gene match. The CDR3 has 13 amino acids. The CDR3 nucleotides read TGTGCTAGTGGTTTGGTACCGGGGGGCGAGCAGTACTTC. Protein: CASGLVPGGEQYF.

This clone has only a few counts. The CDR3 DNA is TGTGCCAGCAGGTTGGACCGGACGAACACCGGGGAGCTGTTTTTT. Encoded protein: CASRLDRTNTGELFF. The rearrangement joins TRBV6-1 to TRBJ2-2, with D uncertain. Germline CDR1 is MNHNS and CDR2 is SASEGT. The CDR3 is made up of 15 amino acids. V was pared by 6 bases and J by 0 bases, with 11 bases between.

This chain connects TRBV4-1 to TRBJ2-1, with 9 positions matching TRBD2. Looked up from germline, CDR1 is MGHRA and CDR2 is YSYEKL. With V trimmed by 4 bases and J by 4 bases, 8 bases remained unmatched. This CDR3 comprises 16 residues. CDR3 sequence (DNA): TGCGCCAGCAGCCCGAGGGGAGGACTAGCGTACAATGAGCAGTTCTTC. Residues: CASSPRGGLAYNEQFF.